This T cell receptor beta chain was recovered during a study of control samples from healthy donors and cancer patients. A word on this clone: Other nucleotide sequences from this sample produce the same CDR3.

Sequenced by immunoSEQ multiplex PCR; TCRdb stores in-frame clones only, minus some. The data hold about 190,000 clones, with over 85% observed a single time. Sequenced input: blood. The receptor's source is a man between 18 and 35 years old in good health.

The CDR3 nucleotides are TGTGCCAGCAGTTTTGGCCGGGGCGAGCAGTACTTC. Amino acids: CASSFGRGEQYF. The gene calls are TRBV12-3 or TRBV12-4 and TRBJ2-7; D is possibly TRBD2 (5 bases). The CDR3 totals 12 residues. Deletions cut 3 bases from V and 6 bases from J, with 9 bases between.